The T cell receptor (beta chain) described here comes from a study of blood T cell repertoires in COVID-19. This CDR3 contains 14 residues. V gave up 6 bases and J gave up 4 bases, with 16 bases separating them. Germline V gene data show CDR1 as MNHEY and CDR2 as SVGAGI. Original methodology: Reference gene primer amplification in the assay estimated nucleated cell counts. The assay was immunoSEQ multiplex PCR, and TCRdb's table has in-frame clones only and misses some. Clone size and the V and J calls come from that table; the DNA yielded D and trimming. The sample yields fewer than 250,000 clones, less than 85% seen once.

The chain recombines TRBV6-5 with TRBJ2-7, with D tentatively TRBD1 (6 bases). This sequence was found in a woman in her seventies with active or convalescent COVID-19. Sequenced material: peripheral blood. CDR3 region: CASSKSRGGYEQYF. DNA for the CDR3: TGTGCCAGCAGCAAAAGCAGGGGCGGGTACGAGCAGTACTTC.